This TCR beta chain comes out of a study of T-cell reconstitution after alpha-beta-depleted transplantation in children. This CDR3 spans 17 amino acids. Trimming pared 7 bases from V and 5 bases from J, leaving 23 bases between. Unique molecular identifiers were used to barcode this TCRbeta library. MiXCR was run by TCRdb on the PCR reads, yielding one entry per CDR3 protein. The table has hundreds of thousands of distinct CDR3 sequences, 10% to 15% seen once; the top ten hold around 2.2%. The sample here was PBMCs, mostly from graft donor cells, taken 360 days after TCRalphabeta/CD19-depleted stem cell transplant. The receptor was isolated from a male patient aged 5 to 17 who had a stem cell transplant for acute myeloid leukemia, so the T cells may come from the graft donor. The chain links TRBV12-3 or TRBV12-4 to TRBJ2-2; no definite D call. Here the CDR3 DNA reads TGTGCCAGCATCCCCACCAAGTCGGGCTTGTCGACCGGGGAGCTGTTTTTT. It encodes CASIPTKSGLSTGELFF.